This TCR beta chain came from a study of cytomegalovirus exposure and HLA in healthy donors (dated by TCRdb to 2016 to 2017). The study in broad terms: According to a later analysis, one platform produced both the roughly 130 validation repertoires and the roughly 650 repertoires of the first cohort. The study aimed to test whether signatures of past pathogen exposure could be identified by cataloging public T cell receptors. A separate validation cohort of roughly 120 different subjects was used in addition to the approximately 670-subject first cohort. The study combined high-throughput TCR immunosequencing, statistical association of individual TCRs with disease status, and machine learning to predict cytomegalovirus infection status. Overall study results and their limits: Across donors, most TCR sequences were observed very rarely, whereas some public TCRs were present in many individuals. The classifier was reported to diagnose cytomegalovirus status with high specificity and sensitivity in both the original and validation cohorts. It was suggested by the authors that the approach could potentially be generalized to other disease states and immunological phenotypes. In the study, about 150 TCR beta chains were listed as associated with cytomegalovirus. In vitro tests confirmed that a few of the cytomegalovirus-associated TCR beta chains recognize cytomegalovirus antigens. A later analysis lacked HLA typing for the validation cohort, so it scored co-occurrence in that cohort across all 120 or so repertoires. Of the cluster scores, around 95% were above 0 in a later analysis, which found that TCRs clustered in the first cohort also tended to co-occur in the 120 validation repertoires.

The sample holds one count of this clone. No antigen is known for it. Qualities for individual bases were not recorded, and no much larger clone is one base off. The germline V gene supplies CDR1 MNHNS and CDR2 SASEGT. Including cysteine and phenylalanine, the CDR3 has 16 amino acids. The CDR3 DNA has 48 bases and is translated from base 1. Trimming takes 0 bases from V and 4 bases from J, and the germline ends sit 13 bases apart. Library method: the immunoSEQ multiplex PCR assay. On the study's bioinformatics: A statistical classification framework was developed to diagnose cytomegalovirus status using the catalog of TCR beta chain sequences. TCRdb mirrors the immuneACCESS table, restricted to in-frame sequences. Some clones are absent from its copies; in checked studies, under half trace to an unresolved V gene, and the reason for the others is unknown. V, J and clone size were drawn from that table, and D and trimming were deduced from the DNA. Counted in this sample were under 100,000 clones; 90% to 95% of them appeared once. The ten largest clones represent roughly 0.75% of the sample.

Separate from the approximately 690-subject first cohort, the validation cohort of about 110 subjects was the group to which the donors belonged. The receptor was derived from a woman in her late teens or twenties in good health and CMV-seronegative. Material: PBMCs. The sequence is built from TRBV6-1 and TRBJ1-5, and the D gene may be TRBD1, 6 bases matching. The CDR3 protein: CASSEAGRGWNQPQHF. The base sequence is TGTGCCAGCAGTGAAGCCGGCAGGGGTTGGAATCAGCCCCAGCATTTT.